This T cell receptor (beta chain) was documented in a study of blood T cell repertoires in COVID-19. At the level of the study: The origin of the acute and convalescent COVID-19 samples was the United States, Italy and Spain. Sources were T cells, B-cell-depleted T cells, or PBMCs; the material itself was cDNA or gDNA.

This CDR3 is 14 amino acids long. The V and J ends lost 0 bases and 9 bases respectively, with 12 bases between them. Germline CDR1 MNHEY, CDR2 SVGAGI. Original handling: It was from reference gene primer amplification that nucleated cell counts were estimated. TCRdb keeps only in-frame clones here, not all; method: immunoSEQ multiplex PCR. V, J and clone size derive from that table, while D and trimming were established from the DNA sequence. The sample lists 130,000 to 150,000 clones, 80% to 90% seen once, with 6.5% to 8.5% in the top ten. The sequencing input was peripheral blood. The sequence derives from a human donor with acute or convalescent COVID-19. The donor label of this sample is uncertain. J is TRBJ2-4 and V is TRBV6-5; no clear D. Here the CDR3 reads CASSYSATLGIQYF. In nucleotides, the CDR3 is TGTGCCAGCAGTTACTCGGCCACCCTAGGCATTCAGTACTTC.